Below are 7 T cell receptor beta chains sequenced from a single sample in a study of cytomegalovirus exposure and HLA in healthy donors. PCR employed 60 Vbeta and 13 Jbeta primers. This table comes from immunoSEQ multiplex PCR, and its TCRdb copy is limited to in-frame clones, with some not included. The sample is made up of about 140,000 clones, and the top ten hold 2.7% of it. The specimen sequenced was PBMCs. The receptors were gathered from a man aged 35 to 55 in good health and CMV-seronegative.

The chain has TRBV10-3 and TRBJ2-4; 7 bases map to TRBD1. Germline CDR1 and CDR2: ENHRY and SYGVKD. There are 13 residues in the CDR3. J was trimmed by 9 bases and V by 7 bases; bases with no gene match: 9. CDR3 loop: CAINSGQDGIQYF. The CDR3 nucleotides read TGTGCCATCAACTCAGGACAGGACGGCATTCAGTACTTC.

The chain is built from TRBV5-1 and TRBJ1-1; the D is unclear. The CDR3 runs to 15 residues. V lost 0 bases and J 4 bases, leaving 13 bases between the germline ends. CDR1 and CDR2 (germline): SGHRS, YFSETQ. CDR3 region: CASSLAGGLSTEAFF. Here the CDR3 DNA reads TGCGCCAGCAGCTTGGCGGGTGGACTTTCCACTGAAGCTTTCTTT.

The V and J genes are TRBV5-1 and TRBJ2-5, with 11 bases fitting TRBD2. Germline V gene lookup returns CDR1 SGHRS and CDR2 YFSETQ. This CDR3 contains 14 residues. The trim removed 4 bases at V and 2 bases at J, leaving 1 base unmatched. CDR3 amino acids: CASSRTSGQETQYF. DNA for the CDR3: TGCGCCAGCAGCAGGACTAGCGGGCAAGAGACCCAGTACTTC.

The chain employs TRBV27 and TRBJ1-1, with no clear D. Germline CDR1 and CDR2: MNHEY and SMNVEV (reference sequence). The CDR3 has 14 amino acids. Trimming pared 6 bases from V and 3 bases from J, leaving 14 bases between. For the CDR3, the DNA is TGTGCCAGCAGCTTTTGGCTCGGAGACACTGAAGCTTTCTTT. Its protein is CASSFWLGDTEAFF.

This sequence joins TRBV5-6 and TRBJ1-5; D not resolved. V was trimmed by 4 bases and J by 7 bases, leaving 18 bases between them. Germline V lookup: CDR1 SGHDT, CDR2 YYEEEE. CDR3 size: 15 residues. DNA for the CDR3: TGTGCCAGCAGCCGTGGACCGATAGGCGGGCAGCCCCAGCATTTT. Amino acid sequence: CASSRGPIGGQPQHF.

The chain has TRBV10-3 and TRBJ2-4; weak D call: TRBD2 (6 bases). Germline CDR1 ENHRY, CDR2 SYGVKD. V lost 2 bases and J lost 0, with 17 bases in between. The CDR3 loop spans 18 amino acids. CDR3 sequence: CAISEGRMGGLAKNIQYF. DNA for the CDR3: TGTGCCATCAGTGAGGGGCGGATGGGAGGACTAGCCAAAAACATTCAGTACTTC.

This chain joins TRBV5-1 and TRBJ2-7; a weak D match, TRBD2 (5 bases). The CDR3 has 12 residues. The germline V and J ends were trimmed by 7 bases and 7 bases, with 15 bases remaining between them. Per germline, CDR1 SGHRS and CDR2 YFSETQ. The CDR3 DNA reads TGCGCCAGCGGAAGCGCGGGCGGGGAGCAGTACTTC. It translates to CASGSAGGEQYF.